The 17 T cell receptor beta chains reported below all come from one sample, sequenced in a study of blood T cell repertoires in COVID-19 (dated by TCRdb to 2019 to 2021). The method was the immunoSEQ multiplex PCR assay. TCRdb provides this immuneACCESS table in a form limited to in-frame rearrangements. Some clones are lacking; in checked studies, under half of them reflect an unresolved V gene, and why the rest are absent is not known. In all, the sample holds approximately 220,000 clones, and approximately 87% of those were seen once. The top ten clones comprise 2% to 2.5% of the sample. Sequencing used peripheral blood. All receptors come from a woman aged 50 to 65 with acute or convalescent COVID-19.

The CDR3 reads CASSIHRGNTEAFF. As DNA, the CDR3 is TGTGCCAGCAGTATTCACAGGGGAAACACTGAAGCTTTCTTT. The chain recombines TRBV6-2 or TRBV6-3 with TRBJ1-1; 7 positions match TRBD1. In germline, CDR1 is MNHEY, CDR2 SVGEGT. The V gene end was trimmed by 5 bases and the J gene end by 2 bases; junction bases not matched to a gene: 5. CDR3 length: 14 residues.

This chain joins TRBV6-5 and TRBJ2-1, with TRBD1 matching over 8 bases. The CDR3 is 15 amino acids. J gave up 0 bases and V 5 bases, and 3 bases lay outside the gene matches. Germline-derived CDR1 and CDR2 are MNHEY and SVGAGI. The CDR3 nucleotides read TGTGCCAGCAGTACCGGACAGGGCTCCTACAATGAGCAGTTCTTC. This gives the protein CASSTGQGSYNEQFF.

This clone was seen once. The rearrangement links TRBV4-2 to TRBJ2-7, with 9 bases fitting TRBD2. Losses at the gene ends were 0 bases for V and 1 base for J; bases not matched to a gene: 10. The germline V gene encodes CDR1 LGHNA and CDR2 YNFKEQ. The CDR3 runs 18 residues. The CDR3 DNA reads as TGTGCCAGCAGCCAAGAGGGGCGTCAACTAGCGGGTTCCTACGAGCAGTACTTC. Translated: CASSQEGRQLAGSYEQYF.

The genes are TRBV6-5 and TRBJ1-4, with unresolved D. V lost 0 bases and J lost 7, with 9 bases in between. Germline V gene lookup returns CDR1 MNHEY and CDR2 SVGAGI. The CDR3 runs 14 residues. CDR3 DNA sequence: TGTGCCAGCAGTTACTCGTATCGCGGTGAAAAACTGTTTTTT. The encoded protein is CASSYSYRGEKLFF.

The chain uses TRBV6-6 and TRBJ2-5; TRBD2 aligns across 13 bases. J lost 4 bases, V lost 4 bases, and 3 bases had no gene match. Germline values: CDR1 MNHNY, CDR2 SVGAGI (reference sequence). This CDR3 has 15 residues. CDR3: CASSSGLAGVETQYF. The CDR3 nucleotides read TGTGCCAGCAGTTCCGGACTAGCGGGAGTAGAGACCCAGTACTTC.

The chain uses TRBV7-2 and TRBJ2-1; unclear D gene. CDR1 and CDR2 (germline): SGHTA, FQGNSA. Trimming cost V 2 bases and J 0 bases, with 8 bases left between them. The CDR3 is 15 residues long. The chain's CDR3 is CASSLSRSSYNEQFF. The CDR3 region has the DNA TGTGCCAGCAGCTTATCCCGGAGCTCCTACAATGAGCAGTTCTTC.

DNA of the CDR3: TGTGCCTGGAGTGTCTCAAGGGAGGAGCAGTTCTTC. This codes for CAWSVSREEQFF. The rearrangement uses TRBV30 and TRBJ2-1, with a weak D call TRBD2 (5 bases). V lost 0 bases and J lost 10, with 10 bases in between. Germline V gene lookup returns CDR1 GTSNPN and CDR2 SVGIG (reference sequence). The CDR3 contains 12 residues. Full variable domain (missing parts from reference TRBV30 and TRBJ2-1): SQTIHQWPATLVQPVGSPLSLECTVEGTSNPNLYWYRQAAGRGLQLLFYSVGIGQISSEVPQNLSASRPQDRQFILSSKKLLLSDSGFYLCAWSVSREEQFFGPGTRLTVL.

The chain employs TRBV9 and TRBJ2-1; unclear D gene. The CDR3 covers 12 residues. Germline CDR1 reads SGDLS; CDR2 reads YYNGEE. Trimming removed 0 bases at V and 5 bases at J, with 3 bases between. The CDR3 sequence is CASSVGDNEQFF. The CDR3, as DNA: TGTGCCAGCAGCGTAGGAGACAATGAGCAGTTCTTC. The full variable domain, in which reference TRBV9 and TRBJ2-1 provide the parts outside the CDR3, is DSGVTQTPKHLITATGQRVTLRCSPRSGDLSVYWYQQSLDQGLQFLIQYYNGEERAKGNILERFSAQQFPDLHSELNLSSLELGDSALYFCASSVGDNEQFFGPGTRLTVL.

V and J are TRBV19 and TRBJ2-7; 8 bases are shared with TRBD1. Germline CDR1 LNHDA, CDR2 SQIVND (reference sequence). CDR3 size: 15 residues. The J segment lost 3 bases and the V segment lost 3 bases, leaving 7 bases of the junction unmatched. Written as DNA, the CDR3 is TGTGCCAGTAGTATGCTGACAGGGGTGGGCTACGAGCAGTACTTC. This gives the protein CASSMLTGVGYEQYF.

The V and J genes are TRBV12-3 or TRBV12-4 and TRBJ2-3; D gene unclear. V lost 7 bases, J lost 6 bases, and 8 bases lay in between. This CDR3 comprises 11 residues. This CDR3 is CASTFEDTQYF. In nucleotides, the CDR3 is TGTGCCAGCACCTTCGAGGATACGCAGTATTTT.

This rearrangement joins TRBV19 to TRBJ1-5; D remains ambiguous. In germline, CDR1 is LNHDA, CDR2 SQIVND (reference sequence). The CDR3 runs to 13 residues. The V end lost 1 base, the J end lost 9 bases, and 10 bases lay between the germline ends. CDR3 sequence reads: CASSIGGERPQHF. CDR3 nucleotide sequence: TGTGCCAGTAGTATAGGCGGGGAGCGGCCCCAGCATTTT.

The chain combines TRBV29-1 with TRBJ2-3, with a tentative D call TRBD1 (5 bases). Between the trimmed V and J ends, which lost 7 bases and 0 bases, there was a span of 23 bases. CDR3 size: 17 residues. Germline CDR1 reads SQVTM; CDR2 reads ANQGSEA. The CDR3 loop reads CSDRRYDRKSSTDTQYF. CDR3 nucleotides: TGCAGCGACAGACGATACGACAGAAAGTCTAGCACAGATACGCAGTATTTT.

The genes are TRBV6-5 and TRBJ2-1, with TRBD2 matching 8 bases. CDR1 is MNHEY and CDR2 is SVGAGI in the germline V gene. After removal of 0 bases from V and 4 bases from J, the junction contained 5 bases not matched to a gene. The CDR3 is made up of 16 amino acids. CDR3 sequence: CASSYSKKRGYNEQFF. The CDR3 DNA sequence: TGTGCCAGCAGTTACTCGAAGAAGCGGGGGTACAATGAGCAGTTCTTC.

The gene calls are TRBV14 and TRBJ2-3; 13 bases map to TRBD2. The trim removed 4 bases at V and 6 bases at J, leaving 13 bases unmatched. The CDR3 covers 18 residues. Germline V gives CDR1 SGHDN, CDR2 FVKESK. The CDR3 is CASSLPGTSGIRRDTQYF. The CDR3 bases are TGTGCCAGCAGCCTACCCGGGACTAGCGGGATCCGGAGGGATACGCAGTATTTT.

V and J are TRBV6-5 and TRBJ2-7; D is uncertain. This CDR3 region has 14 residues. Trimming pared 2 bases from V and 2 bases from J, leaving 10 bases between. From germline, CDR1 is MNHEY and CDR2 SVGAGI. CDR3 sequence: CASSYAQVPYEQYF. The CDR3 nucleotides are TGTGCCAGCAGTTACGCGCAGGTCCCCTACGAGCAGTACTTC.

This chain connects TRBV28 to TRBJ1-2; D uncertain. CDR1 MDHEN and CDR2 SYDVKM come from the germline V gene. Trimming shortened V by 3 bases and J by 4 bases, and 15 bases separated the two germline ends. This CDR3 has 15 amino acids. CDR3 in amino acids: CASSLAGGLPYGYTF. The CDR3 nucleotides read TGTGCCAGCAGTTTGGCGGGAGGGTTACCCTATGGCTACACCTTC.

The V and J genes are TRBV3-1 (or the pseudogene TRBV3-2) and TRBJ2-7; TRBD2 aligns across 12 bases. With 4 bases clipped from V and 5 bases from J, the junction kept 6 bases outside the gene matches. Germline assignment: CDR1 LGHDT and CDR2 YNNKEL (reference sequence). CDR3 size: 15 residues. For the CDR3, the DNA is TGTGCCAGCAGCCCTAGCGGGAGGGGTTACAACGAGCAGTACTTC. As protein: CASSPSGRGYNEQYF.